This TCR beta chain was documented in a study of T-cell reconstitution after alpha-beta-depleted transplantation in children. General study points: Recipient T cells and thymic progenitors that survived gave rise to the high TCRbeta diversity observed at day 60 in some patients. Reported findings indicate that, about two months after transplant, alpha-beta T cells came from several hundred expanded clones, which were derived from non-depleted graft cells. T-cell counts and diversity at one year post-transplant came mainly from newly produced T cells.

A TCRbeta library incorporating unique molecular identifiers was prepared. TCRdb passed the PCR reads through MiXCR, listing each CDR3 protein once. Among about 76,000 distinct CDR3 sequences listed, roughly 14% were seen once. Germline-derived CDR1 and CDR2 are SQVTM and ANQGSEA. With V trimmed by 2 bases and J by 7 bases, 5 bases remained unmatched. This CDR3 has 13 amino acids. This clonotype has more than one count but fewer than ten. Its specificity is not known. This clonotype was sampled from a male patient aged 2-15 years who had a stem cell transplant for acute lymphoblastic leukemia, so the T cells may come from the graft donor. V and J are TRBV29-1 and TRBJ1-5, with 7 positions matching TRBD1. The sample here was PBMCs, mostly from graft donor cells, taken 180 days after TCRalphabeta/CD19-depleted stem cell transplant. The CDR3 DNA is TGCAGCGTTGAATCCGACAGGGACCAGCCCCAGCATTTT. The encoded protein is CSVESDRDQPQHF.